Below are 9 T cell receptor beta chains sequenced from a single sample in a study of T-cell memory formation after mild COVID-19. TCRdb itself ran the 5' RACE reads through MiXCR, one entry per CDR3 protein. The data contain about 200,000 distinct CDR3 sequences, around 9.1% of them seen just once; the ten biggest clones take up 3.5%. Specimen: PBMCs or a T cell subset sorted from them (not recorded which). These receptors all stem from a man younger than 35 who had mild COVID-19 (a few samples of this study predate the infection). Cell type and time point are not known.

This clonotype was counted between two and nine times. The chain uses TRBV24-1 and TRBJ2-3, with D perhaps TRBD1 (5 bases). The V and J ends lost 3 bases and 2 bases respectively, with 14 bases between them. CDR3 length: 16 amino acids. The germline CDR1 and CDR2 sequences are KGHDR and SFDVKD. The CDR3 DNA is TGTGCCACCAGTGATGCAACAGGACCCCACACAGATACGCAGTATTTT. Residues: CATSDATGPHTDTQYF.

The rearrangement joins TRBV21-1 to TRBJ2-2. TRBV21-1 is a known pseudogene. This CDR3 region has 13 residues. Here the CDR3 DNA reads TGTGCCAGCAGCAATGGGTTCACCGGGGAGCTGTTTTTT. Its translation: CASSNGFTGELFF.

This clonotype has ten or more counts. The chain is built from TRBV12-3 or TRBV12-4 and TRBJ2-2; D not certain. The CDR3 spans 14 residues. V shed 1 base and J shed 4 bases, with 7 bases lying between them. DNA of the CDR3: TGTGCCAGCAGTTTAGTTCCAATCACCGGGGAGCTGTTTTTT. Protein product: CASSLVPITGELFF.

This clonotype showed up just a few times. The CDR3 here is CASRQSNQPQHF. In DNA form, the CDR3 reads TGTGCCAGCCGACAGAGCAATCAGCCCCAGCATTTT. The chain is built from TRBV12-3 or TRBV12-4 and TRBJ1-5; TRBD1 might be the D (5 bases). CDR3 length equals 12 residues. The V end lost 8 bases, the J end lost 1 base, and 6 bases lay between the germline ends.

The table lists this clonotype with many counts. V gene TRBV11-2 combines with J gene TRBJ2-7; D remains unclear. Between the trimmed V and J ends, which lost 2 bases and 0 bases, there was a span of 8 bases. This CDR3 has 14 residues. Germline CDR1 is SGHAT and CDR2 is FQNNGV. CDR3 sequence (DNA): TGTGCCAGCAGCTTAATTCCAGTCTCCTACGAGCAGTACGTC. It is translated as CASSLIPVSYEQYV.

A note on this clonotype: A single base separates this from a much larger clone, so it may be a read error. The rearrangement uses TRBV29-1 and TRBJ2-7; possibly TRBD1 for D (6 bases). CDR1 and CDR2 from the germline V gene are SQVTM and ANQGSEA. CDR3 length: 13 amino acids. CDR3 region: CIVAPDRKGEQYF. The CDR3 coding sequence is TGCATCGTTGCTCCTGACAGGAAGGGCGAGCAGTACTTC.

This clonotype was counted a few times. The V gene is TRBV29-1, the J gene TRBJ2-7; D is possibly TRBD2 (6 bases). This CDR3 comprises 12 residues. V was shortened by 6 bases and J by 2 bases, with 11 bases between the two germline ends. Looked up from germline, CDR1 is SQVTM and CDR2 is ANQGSEA. In DNA form, the CDR3 reads TGCAGCGTCGAGGAGGGAACCTACGAGCAGTACTTC. It specifies CSVEEGTYEQYF.

The chain uses TRBV9 and TRBJ1-2, with D uncertain. Trimming removed 0 bases from V and 4 bases from J, with 13 bases in between. The germline CDR1 and CDR2 sequences are SGDLS and YYNGEE. The CDR3 has 15 residues. The CDR3 DNA follows: TGTGCCAGCAGCGTAGATGACACCTCCTTCTATGGCTACACCTTC. Translating gives CASSVDDTSFYGYTF.

The rearrangement uses TRBV10-2 and TRBJ2-2; TRBD2 agrees at 14 bases. Trimming cost V 6 bases and J 3 bases; bases outside gene matches: 6. This CDR3 has 17 amino acids. Germline V lookup: CDR1 WSHSY, CDR2 SAAADI. CDR3 sequence: CASRRTSGGWDTGELFF. The CDR3 nucleotides read TGCGCCAGCAGGAGGACTAGCGGGGGGTGGGACACCGGGGAGCTGTTTTTT.